This T cell receptor (beta chain) was observed in a study of CD4+ T cells in melanoma. Measured with immunoSEQ multiplex PCR; TCRdb has only the in-frame clones, and not every one. Counted here are some 110,000 clones, 92% occurring once; the ten biggest clones make up less than 4%. Germline loops: CDR1 LGHNA, CDR2 YSLEER. There are 17 residues in the CDR3. V was clipped by 0 bases and J by 0 bases, with 11 bases between them. Concerning this clone: Its antigen is as yet unknown.

Study-wide points: Neoantigen-specific CD4+ T cells in melanoma reportedly had diverse differentiation states. A reported correlation linked neoantigen-specific CD4+ T cells to CD8+, macrophage and B cell function.

The chain joins TRBV4-3 to TRBJ2-2; D remains unclear. The sample was peripheral blood. The sequence was collected from a human donor with melanoma. The CDR3 spells CASSQEGSRTNTGELFF. The CDR3 DNA follows: TGCGCCAGCAGCCAAGAGGGATCCAGGACGAACACCGGGGAGCTGTTTTTT.